The rows below give T cell receptor beta chains drawn from one sample of a study of blood T cell repertoires in COVID-19. Assay: immunoSEQ multiplex PCR; the TCRdb copy retains only in-frame clones and omits some. The table shows roughly 500,000 clones, with 85% to 90% occurring only once. The source material was peripheral blood. The receptor source for this set is a man younger than 35 with COVID-19, enrolled during active disease. CDR3s leave out the opening cysteine and the closing phenylalanine or tryptophan. Each record gives: D gene, J gene, V gene, CDR3 protein. D genes are given only for firm matches.

d_gene: NA
j_gene: TRBJ2-7
v_gene: TRBV6-1
CDR3aa: ASSDKGGGPVLYEQY

d_gene: TRBD2
j_gene: TRBJ2-7
v_gene: TRBV5-4
CDR3aa: ASSRGTSGSSYEQY

d_gene: TRBD2
j_gene: TRBJ2-5
v_gene: TRBV3-1/TRBV3-2
CDR3aa: ASNLASGSRETQY

d_gene: NA
j_gene: TRBJ2-5
v_gene: TRBV11-2
CDR3aa: ASSLDSARGTQY

d_gene: TRBD1
j_gene: TRBJ2-1
v_gene: TRBV27
CDR3aa: ASRRQGASYNEQF

d_gene: NA
j_gene: TRBJ2-6
v_gene: TRBV5-4
CDR3aa: ASSRTGTGANVLT

d_gene: NA
j_gene: TRBJ2-3
v_gene: TRBV2
CDR3aa: ASSEAGTLDSHTDTQY

d_gene: NA
j_gene: TRBJ2-7
v_gene: TRBV6-5
CDR3aa: ASRHEGNYEQY

d_gene: TRBD2
j_gene: TRBJ2-1
v_gene: TRBV25-1
CDR3aa: ASSDSILAGVYNEQF

d_gene: TRBD1
j_gene: TRBJ2-1
v_gene: TRBV29-1
CDR3aa: SVWDRGPNEQF

d_gene: NA
j_gene: TRBJ1-2
v_gene: TRBV18
CDR3aa: ASSPGGVNYGYT

d_gene: NA
j_gene: TRBJ2-7
v_gene: TRBV5-5
CDR3aa: ASSTGTSYYEQY

d_gene: NA
j_gene: TRBJ2-1
v_gene: TRBV19
CDR3aa: ASSNRGLLTYNEQF

d_gene: TRBD2
j_gene: TRBJ2-5
v_gene: TRBV7-2
CDR3aa: ASSFVSSGSQETQY

d_gene: TRBD1
j_gene: TRBJ1-3
v_gene: TRBV29-1
CDR3aa: SVDPGQGGNTIY

d_gene: TRBD1
j_gene: TRBJ1-6
v_gene: TRBV19
CDR3aa: ASNNPRGDNSPLH

d_gene: TRBD2
j_gene: TRBJ2-7
v_gene: TRBV7-2
CDR3aa: ASSLAPSGALYEQY

d_gene: NA
j_gene: TRBJ2-1
v_gene: TRBV9
CDR3aa: ASSVVGGTGHNEQF

d_gene: NA
j_gene: TRBJ2-2
v_gene: TRBV5-4
CDR3aa: ASSYYPRGDTGELF

d_gene: TRBD1
j_gene: TRBJ2-1
v_gene: TRBV27
CDR3aa: ASTPGTGGYNEQF

d_gene: NA
j_gene: TRBJ1-5
v_gene: TRBV3-1/TRBV3-2
CDR3aa: ASRPITGDQPQH

d_gene: TRBD2
j_gene: TRBJ2-1
v_gene: TRBV5-1
CDR3aa: ASSLKPSGYNEQF

d_gene: NA
j_gene: TRBJ2-1
v_gene: TRBV14
CDR3aa: ASRDGGRYEQF

d_gene: TRBD2
j_gene: TRBJ2-4
v_gene: TRBV7-9
CDR3aa: ASSPGLAELGAKNIQY

d_gene: NA
j_gene: TRBJ2-2
v_gene: TRBV4-1
CDR3aa: ASRRQGGNTGELF

d_gene: TRBD2
j_gene: TRBJ2-7
v_gene: TRBV6-5
CDR3aa: ASSLSSGSSYEQY

d_gene: NA
j_gene: TRBJ2-6
v_gene: TRBV7-9
CDR3aa: ASMWAISGANVLT

d_gene: NA
j_gene: TRBJ1-1
v_gene: TRBV9
CDR3aa: ASSVEARLTEAF

d_gene: NA
j_gene: TRBJ1-3
v_gene: TRBV6-5
CDR3aa: ASSSGRLEGNTIY

d_gene: NA
j_gene: TRBJ1-1
v_gene: TRBV12-5
CDR3aa: ASGLVQVLPDEAF

d_gene: NA
j_gene: TRBJ2-7
v_gene: TRBV29-1
CDR3aa: SGGLGSEQY

d_gene: NA
j_gene: TRBJ1-2
v_gene: TRBV7-9
CDR3aa: ASSLGQNNYGYT

d_gene: NA
j_gene: TRBJ1-3
v_gene: TRBV9
CDR3aa: ASSTSSDSGNTIY

d_gene: NA
j_gene: TRBJ2-5
v_gene: TRBV13
CDR3aa: ASSSERDQETQY

d_gene: TRBD1
j_gene: TRBJ1-4
v_gene: TRBV5-5
CDR3aa: ASSLTGEEKLF

d_gene: TRBD2
j_gene: TRBJ2-3
v_gene: TRBV5-1
CDR3aa: ASSLALTSGASDTQY

d_gene: TRBD1
j_gene: TRBJ1-1
v_gene: TRBV12-3/TRBV12-4
CDR3aa: ASRQGRDTEAF

d_gene: TRBD2
j_gene: TRBJ2-5
v_gene: TRBV3-1/TRBV3-2
CDR3aa: ASSGRLAGQETQY

d_gene: TRBD2
j_gene: TRBJ2-7
v_gene: TRBV5-4
CDR3aa: ASSGTSGNSEQY

d_gene: NA
j_gene: TRBJ1-2
v_gene: TRBV30
CDR3aa: AWSVSGYGYT

d_gene: NA
j_gene: TRBJ2-7
v_gene: TRBV4-1
CDR3aa: ASSQGPGPLYEQY

d_gene: NA
j_gene: TRBJ1-5
v_gene: TRBV12-5
CDR3aa: ASGLEENQPQH

d_gene: NA
j_gene: TRBJ2-1
v_gene: TRBV11-3
CDR3aa: ASSFDRGGDEQF

d_gene: NA
j_gene: TRBJ2-1
v_gene: TRBV24-1
CDR3aa: ATSDPNYGSYNEQF

d_gene: NA
j_gene: TRBJ2-3
v_gene: TRBV11-2
CDR3aa: ASSFNLASKGDTQY

d_gene: TRBD1
j_gene: TRBJ1-5
v_gene: TRBV19
CDR3aa: ASDGTGGTQPQH

d_gene: NA
j_gene: TRBJ2-5
v_gene: TRBV5-1
CDR3aa: ASSFRTAETQY